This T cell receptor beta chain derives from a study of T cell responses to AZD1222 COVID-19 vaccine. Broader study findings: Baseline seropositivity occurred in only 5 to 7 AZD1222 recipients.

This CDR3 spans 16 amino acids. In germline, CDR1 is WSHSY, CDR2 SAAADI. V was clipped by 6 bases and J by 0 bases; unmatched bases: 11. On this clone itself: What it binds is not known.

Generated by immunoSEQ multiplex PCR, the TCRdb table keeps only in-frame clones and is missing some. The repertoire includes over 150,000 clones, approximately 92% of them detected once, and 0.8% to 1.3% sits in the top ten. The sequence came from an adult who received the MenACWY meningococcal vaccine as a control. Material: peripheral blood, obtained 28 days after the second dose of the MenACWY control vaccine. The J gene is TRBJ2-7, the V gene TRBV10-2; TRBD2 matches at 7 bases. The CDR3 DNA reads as TGCGCCAGCAGGCTCGCAGTAGGGAGGGTCTCCTACGAGCAGTACTTC. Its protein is CASRLAVGRVSYEQYF.